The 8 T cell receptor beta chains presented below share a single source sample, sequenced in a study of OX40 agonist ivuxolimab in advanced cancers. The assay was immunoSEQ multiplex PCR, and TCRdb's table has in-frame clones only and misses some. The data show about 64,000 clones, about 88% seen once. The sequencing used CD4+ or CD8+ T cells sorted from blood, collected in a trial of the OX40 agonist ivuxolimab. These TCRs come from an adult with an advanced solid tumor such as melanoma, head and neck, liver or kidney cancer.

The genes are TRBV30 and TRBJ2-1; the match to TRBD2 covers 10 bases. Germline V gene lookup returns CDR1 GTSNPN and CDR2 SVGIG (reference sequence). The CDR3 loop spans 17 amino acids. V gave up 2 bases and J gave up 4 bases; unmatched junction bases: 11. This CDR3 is CAWSLPTSGPAYNEQFF. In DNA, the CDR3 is TGTGCCTGGAGTCTGCCGACTAGCGGGCCAGCTTACAATGAGCAGTTCTTC. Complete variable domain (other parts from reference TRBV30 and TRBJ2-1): SQTIHQWPATLVQPVGSPLSLECTVEGTSNPNLYWYRQAAGRGLQLLFYSVGIGQISSEVPQNLSASRPQDRQFILSSKKLLLSDSGFYLCAWSLPTSGPAYNEQFFGPGTRLTVL.

Here the CDR3 reads CATSRDRQMNTEAFF. The CDR3 nucleotides are TGTGCCACCAGCAGAGATCGACAGATGAACACTGAAGCTTTCTTT. The rearrangement links TRBV15 to TRBJ1-1; TRBD1 might be the D (5 bases). V lost 0 bases and J 0 bases, leaving 8 bases between the germline ends. The germline V gene has CDR1 LNHNV and CDR2 YYDKDF (reference sequence). The CDR3 runs to 15 residues.

CDR3 sequence reads: CASSPTDTQYF. Written as DNA, the CDR3 is TGTGCCAGCAGCCCTACAGATACGCAGTATTTT. The chain has TRBV7-9 and TRBJ2-3, with no clear D. This CDR3 contains 11 residues. V was trimmed by 5 bases and J by 3 bases, leaving 3 bases between them. Germline V lookup: CDR1 SEHNR, CDR2 FQNEAQ (reference sequence).

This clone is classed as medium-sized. CDR3 nucleotide sequence: TGTGCCAGCAGCCGGGAGCTTTACACTGAAGCTTTCTTT. Its translation: CASSRELYTEAFF. The V call is TRBV14, the J call TRBJ1-1, with D uncertain. The V gene's germline CDR1 is SGHDN and CDR2 FVKESK. The CDR3 runs to 13 residues. V gave up 4 bases and J gave up 3 bases, with 9 bases separating them.

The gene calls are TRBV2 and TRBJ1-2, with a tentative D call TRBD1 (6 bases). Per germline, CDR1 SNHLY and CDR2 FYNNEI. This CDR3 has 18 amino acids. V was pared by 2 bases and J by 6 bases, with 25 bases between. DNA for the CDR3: TGTGCCAGCAGTGAAACCCCCCGAGGAAGGGGGGTGCGCAATGGCTACACCTTC. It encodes CASSETPRGRGVRNGYTF.

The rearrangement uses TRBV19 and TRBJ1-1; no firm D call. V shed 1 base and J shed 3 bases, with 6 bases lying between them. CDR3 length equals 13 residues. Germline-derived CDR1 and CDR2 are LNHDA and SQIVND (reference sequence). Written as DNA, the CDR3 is TGTGCCAGTAGTATAGGGAGCTACACTGAAGCTTTCTTT. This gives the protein CASSIGSYTEAFF.

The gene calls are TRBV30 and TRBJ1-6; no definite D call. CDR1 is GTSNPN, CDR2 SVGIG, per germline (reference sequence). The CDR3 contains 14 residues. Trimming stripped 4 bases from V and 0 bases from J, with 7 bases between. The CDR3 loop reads CAWKGSSYNSPLHF. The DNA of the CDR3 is TGTGCCTGGAAAGGGAGCTCCTATAATTCACCCCTCCACTTT.

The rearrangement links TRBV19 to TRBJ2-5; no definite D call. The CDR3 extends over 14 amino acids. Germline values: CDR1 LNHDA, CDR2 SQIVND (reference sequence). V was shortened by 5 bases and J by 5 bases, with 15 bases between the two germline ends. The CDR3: CASSRFDGRETQYF. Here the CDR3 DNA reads TGTGCCAGTAGTCGGTTTGATGGGCGGGAGACCCAGTACTTC.